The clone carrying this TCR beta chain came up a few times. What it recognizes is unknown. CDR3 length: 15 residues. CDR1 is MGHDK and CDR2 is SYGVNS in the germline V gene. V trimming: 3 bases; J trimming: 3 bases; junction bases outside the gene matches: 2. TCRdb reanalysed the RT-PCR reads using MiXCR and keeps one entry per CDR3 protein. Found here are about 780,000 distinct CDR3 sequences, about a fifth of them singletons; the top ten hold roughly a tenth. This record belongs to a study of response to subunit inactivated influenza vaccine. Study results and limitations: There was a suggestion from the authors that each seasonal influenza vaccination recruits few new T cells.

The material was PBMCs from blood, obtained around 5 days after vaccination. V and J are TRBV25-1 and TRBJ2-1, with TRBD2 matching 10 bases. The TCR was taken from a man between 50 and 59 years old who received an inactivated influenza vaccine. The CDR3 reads CASSEGLASYNEQFF. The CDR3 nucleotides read TGTGCCAGCAGTGAGGGACTAGCGAGCTACAATGAGCAGTTCTTC.